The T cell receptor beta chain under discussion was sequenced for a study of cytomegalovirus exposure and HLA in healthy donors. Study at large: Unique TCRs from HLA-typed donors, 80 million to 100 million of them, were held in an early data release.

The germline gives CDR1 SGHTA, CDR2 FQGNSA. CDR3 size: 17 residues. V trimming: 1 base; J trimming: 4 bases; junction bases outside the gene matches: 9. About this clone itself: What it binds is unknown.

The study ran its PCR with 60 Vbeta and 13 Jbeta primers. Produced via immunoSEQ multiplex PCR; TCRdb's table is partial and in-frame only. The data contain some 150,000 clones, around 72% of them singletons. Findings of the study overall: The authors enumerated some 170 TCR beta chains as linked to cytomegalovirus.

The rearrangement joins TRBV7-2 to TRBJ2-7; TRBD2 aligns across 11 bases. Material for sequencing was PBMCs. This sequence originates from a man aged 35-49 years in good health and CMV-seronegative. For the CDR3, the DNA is TGTGCCAGCAGCTTAGTAACTAGCGGGAGTTTTCCGTACGAGCAGTACTTC. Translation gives CASSLVTSGSFPYEQYF.